The rows below give T cell receptor beta chains drawn from one sample of a study of glioma-infiltrating T cells after dendritic cell vaccination. Assay used: immunoSEQ multiplex PCR; TCRdb lists only in-frame clones, some missing. Of about 82,000 clones listed, around four fifths were seen once; the top ten hold around 7%. Sequences were derived from blood, sampled after dendritic cell vaccination. These receptors all come from a human donor with glioblastoma. CDR3s include the opening cysteine and the closing phenylalanine or tryptophan. The order of the fields is CDR3 DNA, CDR3 protein, D gene, V gene, clone size, J gene. The D gene is left open where the match is weak. Size tells how often a clone was seen (once, few, many) or the class of an expanded clone, and some rows leave it out.

cdr3_nt: TGTGCCAGCAGCTACCACCGGGACGGGAGTCAGCCCCAGCATTTT; cdr3_aa: CASSYHRDGSQPQHF; d_call: NA; v_call: TRBV13; clone_size: NA; j_call: TRBJ1-5
cdr3_nt: TGTGCCAGCAGTGAATTGTCTAGGGGCAGCAATCAGCCCCAGCATTTT; cdr3_aa: CASSELSRGSNQPQHF; d_call: NA; v_call: TRBV2; clone_size: NA; j_call: TRBJ1-5
cdr3_nt: TGTGCCAGCAGTGAATTAAAGGGGAACTATGGCTACACCTTC; cdr3_aa: CASSELKGNYGYTF; d_call: NA; v_call: TRBV25-1; clone_size: NA; j_call: TRBJ1-2
cdr3_nt: TGCGCCAGCAGTTCATATAGAGAGGGTGCCCTCTACGAGCAGTACTTC; cdr3_aa: CASSSYREGALYEQYF; d_call: NA; v_call: TRBV27; clone_size: NA; j_call: TRBJ2-7
cdr3_nt: TGTGCCAGCAGCTTGTCGGGGGGTGGCTACACCTTC; cdr3_aa: CASSLSGGGYTF; d_call: NA; v_call: TRBV7-9; clone_size: NA; j_call: TRBJ1-2
cdr3_nt: TGTGCCAGCAGTTTACAGGGCCCCGGGGAGCTGTTTTTT; cdr3_aa: CASSLQGPGELFF; d_call: NA; v_call: TRBV6-5; clone_size: NA; j_call: TRBJ2-2
cdr3_nt: TGTGCCAGCAGCCAACCCGCTCGGACTAGCGGGGTAGCAGAGACCCAGTACTTC; cdr3_aa: CASSQPARTSGVAETQYF; d_call: TRBD2; v_call: TRBV4-2; clone_size: NA; j_call: TRBJ2-5
cdr3_nt: TGTGCCAGCAGCTTATCCTTACTAGCGGTCGGCACAGATACGCAGTATTTT; cdr3_aa: CASSLSLLAVGTDTQYF; d_call: TRBD2; v_call: TRBV7-9; clone_size: few; j_call: TRBJ2-3
cdr3_nt: TGTGCCAGCAGCTTTGCGTATCAGCCCCAGCATTTT; cdr3_aa: CASSFAYQPQHF; d_call: NA; v_call: TRBV7-2; clone_size: NA; j_call: TRBJ1-5
cdr3_nt: TGTGCCAGCAGCCAAGCCCGGTGGACAGGGCACCGTGTGGATGGCTACACCTTC; cdr3_aa: CASSQARWTGHRVDGYTF; d_call: TRBD1; v_call: TRBV4-2; clone_size: NA; j_call: TRBJ1-2
cdr3_nt: TGTGCCAGCAGCTTAGCGGGGGCCTCATACGAGCAGTACTTC; cdr3_aa: CASSLAGASYEQYF; d_call: TRBD2; v_call: TRBV6-5; clone_size: NA; j_call: TRBJ2-7
cdr3_nt: TGTGCCAGCAGCCAGATGAGGCAGGGGACGAATTCACCCCTCCACTTT; cdr3_aa: CASSQMRQGTNSPLHF; d_call: NA; v_call: TRBV7-8; clone_size: NA; j_call: TRBJ1-6
cdr3_nt: TGTGCCAGCAGCGGACAGCTAAACAATCAGCCCCAGCATTTT; cdr3_aa: CASSGQLNNQPQHF; d_call: NA; v_call: TRBV7-2; clone_size: NA; j_call: TRBJ1-5
cdr3_nt: TGTGCCAGCAGCGGAGGTGGCAGAAGATTGAACACTGAAGCTTTCTTT; cdr3_aa: CASSGGGRRLNTEAFF; d_call: NA; v_call: TRBV7-8; clone_size: NA; j_call: TRBJ1-1